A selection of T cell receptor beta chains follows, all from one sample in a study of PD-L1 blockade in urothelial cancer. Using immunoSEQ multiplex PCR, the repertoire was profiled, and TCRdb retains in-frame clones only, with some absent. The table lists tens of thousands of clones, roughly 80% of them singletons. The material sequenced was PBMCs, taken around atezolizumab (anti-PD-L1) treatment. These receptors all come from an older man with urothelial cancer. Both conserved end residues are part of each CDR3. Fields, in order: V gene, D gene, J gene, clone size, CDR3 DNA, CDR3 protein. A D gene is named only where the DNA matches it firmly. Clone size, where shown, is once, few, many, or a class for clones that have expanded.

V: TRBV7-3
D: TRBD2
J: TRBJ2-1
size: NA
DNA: TGTGCCAGCAGCTCGGGACTAGCGGGGGGATATGAGCAGTTCTTC
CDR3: CASSSGLAGGYEQFF

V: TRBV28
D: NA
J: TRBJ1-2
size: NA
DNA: TGTGCCAGCAGTTTATGGGCCACTGGCTACACCTTC
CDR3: CASSLWATGYTF

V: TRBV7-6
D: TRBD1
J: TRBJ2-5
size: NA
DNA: TGTGCCAGCAGCTTAGGGACCCGACAGGGGCCGGAGACCCAGTACTTC
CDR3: CASSLGTRQGPETQYF

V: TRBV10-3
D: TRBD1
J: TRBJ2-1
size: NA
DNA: TGTGCCATCGGGTTAGGACAGGGGGGATACAATGAGCAGTTCTTC
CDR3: CAIGLGQGGYNEQFF

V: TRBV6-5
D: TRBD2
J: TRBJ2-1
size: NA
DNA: TGTGCCAGCAGGCCTAGCGGGAGTAGGATCAATGAGCAGTTCTTC
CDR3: CASRPSGSRINEQFF

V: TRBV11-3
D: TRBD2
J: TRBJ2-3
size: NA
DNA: TGTGCCAGCAGCGCCCACGGGGGGGCCGCAGATACGCAGTATTTT
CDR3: CASSAHGGAADTQYF

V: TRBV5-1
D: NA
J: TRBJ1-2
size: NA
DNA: TGCGCCAGCAGCTTGGAGATTGCGTTTAGCTATGGCTACACCTTC
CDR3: CASSLEIAFSYGYTF

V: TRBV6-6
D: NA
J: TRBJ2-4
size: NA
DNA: TGTGCCAGCAGCCGCGAAACCAAAAACATTCAGTACTTC
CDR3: CASSRETKNIQYF

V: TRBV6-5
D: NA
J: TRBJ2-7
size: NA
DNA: TGTGCCAGCAACCCTCGGGCAGGGGCTACCTACGAGCAGTACTTC
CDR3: CASNPRAGATYEQYF

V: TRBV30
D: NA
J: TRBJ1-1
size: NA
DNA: TGTGCCTGGACCGCAGGAGGCGGTAGCACTGAAGCTTTCTTT
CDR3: CAWTAGGGSTEAFF

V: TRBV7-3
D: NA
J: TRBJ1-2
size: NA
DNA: TGTGCCAGCAGCTTTGAGGGGGGGGGTGGCTACACCTTC
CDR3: CASSFEGGGGYTF

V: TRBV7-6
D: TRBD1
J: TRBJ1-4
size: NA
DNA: TGTGCCAGCAGCACCGGACAGGGGACTAATGAAAAACTGTTTTTT
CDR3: CASSTGQGTNEKLFF

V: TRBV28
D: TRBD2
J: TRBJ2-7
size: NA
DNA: TGTGCCAGCCGGGGGGGGCAATGGGGGGAGCAGTACTTC
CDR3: CASRGGQWGEQYF

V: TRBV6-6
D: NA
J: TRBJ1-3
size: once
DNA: TGTGCCAGCACCCAAGGTCCGGGATCTGGAAACACCATATATTTT
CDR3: CASTQGPGSGNTIYF

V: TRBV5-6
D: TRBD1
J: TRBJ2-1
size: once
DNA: TGTGCCAGCAGCTTGGGGGACAGGGGGGTGTTCTTC
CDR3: CASSLGDRGVFF

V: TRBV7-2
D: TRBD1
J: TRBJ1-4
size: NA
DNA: TGTGCCAGCAGCTCACAGACAGGGCTCGAGGAAAAACTGTTTTTT
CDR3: CASSSQTGLEEKLFF

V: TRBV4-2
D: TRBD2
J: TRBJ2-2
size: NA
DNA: TGTGCCAGCAGCCAGCTTAGCGGGGGGGCTGGCGGGGAGCTGTTTTTT
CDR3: CASSQLSGGAGGELFF

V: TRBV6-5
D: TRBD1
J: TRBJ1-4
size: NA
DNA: TGTGCCAGCAGTTCCCGGACAGGGACTAATGAAAAACTGTTTTTT
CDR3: CASSSRTGTNEKLFF

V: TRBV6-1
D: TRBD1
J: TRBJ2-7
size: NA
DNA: TGTGCCAGCAGTGTGGGGCCGAGACAGGGTGTGGACGAGCAGTACTTC
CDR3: CASSVGPRQGVDEQYF

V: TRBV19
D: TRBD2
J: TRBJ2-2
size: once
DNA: TGTGCCAGTAGTGGAACTAGCGGGGGGCCGAACACCGGGGAGCTGTTTTTT
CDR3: CASSGTSGGPNTGELFF

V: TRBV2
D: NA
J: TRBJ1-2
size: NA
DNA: TGTGCCAGCAGTAAACAAGGAGAGGATGGCTACACCTTC
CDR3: CASSKQGEDGYTF

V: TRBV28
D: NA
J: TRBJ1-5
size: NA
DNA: TGTGCCAGCAACATAAACCGGGGAGGGGGACATCAGCCCCAGCATTTT
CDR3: CASNINRGGGHQPQHF

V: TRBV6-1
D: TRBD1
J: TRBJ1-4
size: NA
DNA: TGTGCCAGCAGAAGCAGGGGGCAGAACGAAAAACTGTTTTTT
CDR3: CASRSRGQNEKLFF

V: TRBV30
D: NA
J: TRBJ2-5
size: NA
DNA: TGTGCCTGGAGGTCGGGTCGGACCCAGTACTTC
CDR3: CAWRSGRTQYF

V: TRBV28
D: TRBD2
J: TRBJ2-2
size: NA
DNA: TGTGCCGGGTCGGGGGGGCGCACCGGGGAGCTGTTTTTT
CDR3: CAGSGGRTGELFF

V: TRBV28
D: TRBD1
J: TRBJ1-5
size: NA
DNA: TGTGCCAGCAGTGAGAGGACAGGGGGCAATCAGCCCCAGCATTTT
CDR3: CASSERTGGNQPQHF

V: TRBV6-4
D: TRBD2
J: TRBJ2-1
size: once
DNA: TGTGCCAGCAGTAGCGGGACTAGCTCCTACAATGAGCAGTTCTTC
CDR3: CASSSGTSSYNEQFF

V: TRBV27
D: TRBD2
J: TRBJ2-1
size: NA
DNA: TGTGCCAGCAGTCCCCGGACGGGGGGGAGGGCGTACAATGAGCAGTTCTTC
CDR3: CASSPRTGGRAYNEQFF

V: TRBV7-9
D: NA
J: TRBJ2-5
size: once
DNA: TGTGCCAGCGGATTCGACTGGGAGACCCAGTACTTC
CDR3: CASGFDWETQYF

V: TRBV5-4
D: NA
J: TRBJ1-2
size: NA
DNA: TGTGCCAGCAGCACCGACAGGAACTATGGCTACACCTTC
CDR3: CASSTDRNYGYTF

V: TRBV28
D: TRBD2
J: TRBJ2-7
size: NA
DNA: TGTGCCAGCAGCCTCCCTGGACTAGCCGGCTACTTC
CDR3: CASSLPGLAGYF

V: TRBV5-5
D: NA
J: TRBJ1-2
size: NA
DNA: TGTGCCAGCAGCTTGGAAGGACAGTTATATGGCTACACCTTC
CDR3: CASSLEGQLYGYTF

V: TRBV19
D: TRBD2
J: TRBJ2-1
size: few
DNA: TGTGCCAGTAGTCTCTCGACTAGCGGGTACGAGCAGTTCTTC
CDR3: CASSLSTSGYEQFF

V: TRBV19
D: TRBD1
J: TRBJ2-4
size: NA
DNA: TGTGCCAGTAGTCGGGACAGAAACATTCAGTACTTC
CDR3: CASSRDRNIQYF

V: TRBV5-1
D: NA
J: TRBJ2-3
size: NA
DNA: TGCGCCAGCAGGAAGGGGGTGGGCACAGATACGCAGTATTTT
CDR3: CASRKGVGTDTQYF

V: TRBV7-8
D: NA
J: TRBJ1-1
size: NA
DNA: TGTGCCAGCAGCTTATTGAAAGGAGGTGAAGCTTTCTTT
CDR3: CASSLLKGGEAFF

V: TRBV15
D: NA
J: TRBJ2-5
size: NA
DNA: TGTGCCACCAGCAGAGATGCGGCAGCCTTCGCGACCCAGTACTTC
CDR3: CATSRDAAAFATQYF

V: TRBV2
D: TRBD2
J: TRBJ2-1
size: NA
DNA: TGTGCCAGCAGCGAAGCCGGACTAGCGGGATACGAGCAGTTCTTC
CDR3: CASSEAGLAGYEQFF

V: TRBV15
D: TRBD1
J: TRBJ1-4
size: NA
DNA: TGTGCCACCAGCAGACCCGGGACAGGGGGAGAAAAACTGTTTTTT
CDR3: CATSRPGTGGEKLFF

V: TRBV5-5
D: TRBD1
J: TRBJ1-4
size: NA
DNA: TGTGCCAGCAGCCCACTCCCGGGACAGGGGAGTGAAAAACTGTTTTTT
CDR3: CASSPLPGQGSEKLFF

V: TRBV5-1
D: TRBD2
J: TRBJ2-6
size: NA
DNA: TGCGCCAGCAGCTTGGCGGGTGCGGGAGCTGGGGCCAACGTCCTGACTTTC
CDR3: CASSLAGAGAGANVLTF

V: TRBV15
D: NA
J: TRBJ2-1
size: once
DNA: TGTGCCACCAGCGGGGCGATGGACAATGAGCAGTTCTTC
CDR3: CATSGAMDNEQFF

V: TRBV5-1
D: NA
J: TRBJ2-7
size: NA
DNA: TGCGCCAGCAGCTTTGGGAGCTACGAGCAGTACTTC
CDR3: CASSFGSYEQYF

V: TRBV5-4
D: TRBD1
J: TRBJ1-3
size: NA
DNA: TGTGCCAGCAGCTCCTCAGGGGGACAAAGGGGAAACACCATATATTTT
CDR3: CASSSSGGQRGNTIYF

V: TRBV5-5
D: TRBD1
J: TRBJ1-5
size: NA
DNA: TGTGCCAGCAGCATGCAGACAGGGACGGTGGGACAGCCCCAGCATTTT
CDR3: CASSMQTGTVGQPQHF

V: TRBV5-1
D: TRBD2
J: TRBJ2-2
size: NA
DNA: TGCGCCAGCAGCCGCTCGGGACTAGTAGCCGGGGAGCTGTTTTTT
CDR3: CASSRSGLVAGELFF

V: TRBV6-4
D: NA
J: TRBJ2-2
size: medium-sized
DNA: TGTGCCAGCAGTACCGGGACAAACACCGGGGAGCTGTTTTTT
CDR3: CASSTGTNTGELFF

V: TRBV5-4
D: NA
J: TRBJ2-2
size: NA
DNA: TGTGCCAGCAGCTTGGGTGACGGGACCGGGGAGCTGTTTTTT
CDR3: CASSLGDGTGELFF

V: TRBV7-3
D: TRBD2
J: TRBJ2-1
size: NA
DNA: TGTGCCAGCAGCACCCACTCGGGGGGGGCCTACAATGAGCAGTTCTTC
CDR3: CASSTHSGGAYNEQFF

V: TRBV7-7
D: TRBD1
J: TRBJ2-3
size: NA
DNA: TGTGCCAGCAGCTCCGGACAGGGTACAGATACGCAGTATTTT
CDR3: CASSSGQGTDTQYF

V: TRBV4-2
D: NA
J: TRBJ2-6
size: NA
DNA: TGTGCCAGCAGCCAAGATCTAGGCTCTGGGGCCAACGTCCTGACTTTC
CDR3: CASSQDLGSGANVLTF

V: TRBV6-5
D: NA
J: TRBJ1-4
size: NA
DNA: TGTGCCAGCAGTTACTCGGGGCTTACAGAGGAAAAACTGTTTTTT
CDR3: CASSYSGLTEEKLFF

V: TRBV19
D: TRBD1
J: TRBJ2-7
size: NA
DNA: TGTGCCAGTAGTACCCGGACAGGGAACGAGCAGTACTTC
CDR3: CASSTRTGNEQYF

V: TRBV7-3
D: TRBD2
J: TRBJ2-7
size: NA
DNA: TGTGCCAGCAGCCGGGCCGGGACTAGTAACAACTACGAGCAGTACTTC
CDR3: CASSRAGTSNNYEQYF

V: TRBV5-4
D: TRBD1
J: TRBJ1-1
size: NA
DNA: TGTGCCAGCAGCTTGGGGGGGACAGGGGGTGGAACTGAAGCTTTCTTT
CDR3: CASSLGGTGGGTEAFF

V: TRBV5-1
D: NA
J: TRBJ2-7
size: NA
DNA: TGCGCCAGCAGCGTTGACAGCTACGAGCAGTACTTC
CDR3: CASSVDSYEQYF

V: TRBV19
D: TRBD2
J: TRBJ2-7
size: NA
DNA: TGTGCCAGTAGCGACACTAGCGGGAATTTAAACGAGCAGTACTTC
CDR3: CASSDTSGNLNEQYF

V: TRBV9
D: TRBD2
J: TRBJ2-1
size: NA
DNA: TGTGCCAGCAGCGCGACGGGACTAGCGGTCTACAATGAGCAGTTCTTC
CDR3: CASSATGLAVYNEQFF

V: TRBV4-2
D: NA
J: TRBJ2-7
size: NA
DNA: TGTGCCAGCAGCCAAGATGCGCCGGCGGACTACGAGCAGTACTTC
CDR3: CASSQDAPADYEQYF

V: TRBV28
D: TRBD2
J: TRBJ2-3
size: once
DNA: TGTGCCAGCAGTTTTTGGGGCCGGGGGGTGGGCACAGATACGCAGTATTTT
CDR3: CASSFWGRGVGTDTQYF